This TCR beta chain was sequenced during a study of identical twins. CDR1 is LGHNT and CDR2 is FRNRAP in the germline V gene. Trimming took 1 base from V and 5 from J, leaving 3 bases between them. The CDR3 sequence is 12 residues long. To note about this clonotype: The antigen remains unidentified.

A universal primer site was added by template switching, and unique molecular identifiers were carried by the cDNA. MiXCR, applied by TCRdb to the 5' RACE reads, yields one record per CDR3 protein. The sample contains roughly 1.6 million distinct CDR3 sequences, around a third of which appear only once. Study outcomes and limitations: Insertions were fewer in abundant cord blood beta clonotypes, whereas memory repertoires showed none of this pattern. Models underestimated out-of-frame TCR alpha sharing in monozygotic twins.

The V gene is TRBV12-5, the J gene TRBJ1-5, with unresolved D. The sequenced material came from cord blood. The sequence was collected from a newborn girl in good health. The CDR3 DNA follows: TGTGCTAGTGGTTTGGACGATCAGCCCCAGCATTTT. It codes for CASGLDDQPQHF.